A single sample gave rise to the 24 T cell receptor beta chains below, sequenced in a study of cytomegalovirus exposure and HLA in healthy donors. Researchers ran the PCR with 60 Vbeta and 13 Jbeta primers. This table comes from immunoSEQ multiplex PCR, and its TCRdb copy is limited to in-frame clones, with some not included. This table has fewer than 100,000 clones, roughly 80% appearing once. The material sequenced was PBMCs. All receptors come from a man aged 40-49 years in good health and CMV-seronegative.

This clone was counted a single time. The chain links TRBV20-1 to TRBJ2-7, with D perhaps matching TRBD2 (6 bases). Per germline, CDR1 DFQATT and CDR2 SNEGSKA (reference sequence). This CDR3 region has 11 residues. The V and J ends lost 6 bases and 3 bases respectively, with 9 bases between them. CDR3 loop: CSAFSGYEQYF. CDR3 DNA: TGCAGTGCCTTTAGCGGCTACGAGCAGTACTTC.

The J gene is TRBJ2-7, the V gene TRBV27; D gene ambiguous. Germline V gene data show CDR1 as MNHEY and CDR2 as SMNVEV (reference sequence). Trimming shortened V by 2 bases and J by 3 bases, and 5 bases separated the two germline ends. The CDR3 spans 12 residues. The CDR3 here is CASSLTGYEQYF. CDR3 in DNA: TGTGCCAGCAGTTTAACGGGCTACGAGCAGTACTTC.

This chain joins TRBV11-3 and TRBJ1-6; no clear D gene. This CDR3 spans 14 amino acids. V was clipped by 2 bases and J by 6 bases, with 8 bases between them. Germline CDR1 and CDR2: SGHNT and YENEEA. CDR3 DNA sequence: TGTGCCAGCAGCTTAAGCAGGTCTAATTCACCCCTCCACTTT. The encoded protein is CASSLSRSNSPLHF. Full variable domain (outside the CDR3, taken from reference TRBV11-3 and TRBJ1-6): EAGVVQSPRYKIIEKKQPVAFWCNPISGHNTLYWYLQNLGQGPELLIRYENEEAVDDSQLPKDRFSAERLKGVDSTLKIQPAELGDSAVYLCASSLSRSNSPLHFGNGTRLTVT.

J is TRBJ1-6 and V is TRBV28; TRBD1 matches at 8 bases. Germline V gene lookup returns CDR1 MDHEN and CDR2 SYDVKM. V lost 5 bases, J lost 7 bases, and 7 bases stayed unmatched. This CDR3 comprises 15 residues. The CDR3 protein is CASSEMTGANSPLHF. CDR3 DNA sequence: TGTGCCAGCAGTGAAATGACAGGGGCCAATTCACCCCTCCACTTT.

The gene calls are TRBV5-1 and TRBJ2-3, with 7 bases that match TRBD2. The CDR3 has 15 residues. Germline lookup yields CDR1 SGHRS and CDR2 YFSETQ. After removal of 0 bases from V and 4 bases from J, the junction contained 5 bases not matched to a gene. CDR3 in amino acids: CASSLGGGSADTQYF. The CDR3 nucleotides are TGCGCCAGCAGCTTGGGTGGCGGGAGCGCAGATACGCAGTATTTT.

CDR3 region: CASSLAGGTYEQYF. The CDR3 DNA sequence: TGCGCCAGCAGCTTAGCGGGAGGGACTTACGAGCAGTACTTC. J is TRBJ2-7 and V is TRBV5-1; TRBD2 matches 10 bases. J gave up 4 bases and V 2 bases, and 3 bases lay outside the gene matches. The length of the CDR3 is 14 residues. Germline loops: CDR1 SGHRS, CDR2 YFSETQ.

CDR3 loop: CASSLGQANTDTQYF. The CDR3 DNA follows: TGCGCCAGCAGCTTGGGACAGGCGAACACAGATACGCAGTATTTT. V is TRBV5-1 and J is TRBJ2-3, with TRBD1 as a possible D gene (6 bases). The CDR3 is 15 residues long. V gave up 0 bases and J gave up 2 bases, with 10 bases separating them. Germline V gene data show CDR1 as SGHRS and CDR2 as YFSETQ.

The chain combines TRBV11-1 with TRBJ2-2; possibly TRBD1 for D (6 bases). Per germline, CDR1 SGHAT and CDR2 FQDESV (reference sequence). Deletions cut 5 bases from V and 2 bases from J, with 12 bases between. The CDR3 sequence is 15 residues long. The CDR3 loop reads CASSPRTENTGELFF. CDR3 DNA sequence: TGTGCCAGCAGCCCTCGGACAGAAAACACCGGGGAGCTGTTTTTT. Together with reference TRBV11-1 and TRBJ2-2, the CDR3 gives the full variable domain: EAEVAQSPRYKITEKSQAVAFWCDPISGHATLYWYRQILGQGPELLVQFQDESVVDDSQLPKDRFSAERLKGVDSTLKIQPAELGDSAMYLCASSPRTENTGELFFGEGSRLTVL.

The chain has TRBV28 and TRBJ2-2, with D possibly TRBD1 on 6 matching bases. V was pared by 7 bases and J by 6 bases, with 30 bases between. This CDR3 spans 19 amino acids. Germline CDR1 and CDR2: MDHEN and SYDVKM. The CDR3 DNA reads TGTGCCAGCACTGGGAATCGGGGCAGGGGCCCATCAAGGGCCGGGGAGCTGTTTTTT. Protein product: CASTGNRGRGPSRAGELFF.

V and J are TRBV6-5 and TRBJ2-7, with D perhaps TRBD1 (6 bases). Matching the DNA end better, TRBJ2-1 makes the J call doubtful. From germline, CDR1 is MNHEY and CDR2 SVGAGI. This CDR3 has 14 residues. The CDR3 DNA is TGTGCCAGCAGGTCTGCCGAGGGGGTTAGTGAGCAGTTCTTC. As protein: CASRSAEGVSEQFF.

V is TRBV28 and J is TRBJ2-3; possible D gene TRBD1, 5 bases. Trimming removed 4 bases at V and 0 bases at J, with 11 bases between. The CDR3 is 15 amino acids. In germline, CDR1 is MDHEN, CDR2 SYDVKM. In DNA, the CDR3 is TGTGCCAGCAGTTCTAGACAGACTAGCACAGATACGCAGTATTTT. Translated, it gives CASSSRQTSTDTQYF.

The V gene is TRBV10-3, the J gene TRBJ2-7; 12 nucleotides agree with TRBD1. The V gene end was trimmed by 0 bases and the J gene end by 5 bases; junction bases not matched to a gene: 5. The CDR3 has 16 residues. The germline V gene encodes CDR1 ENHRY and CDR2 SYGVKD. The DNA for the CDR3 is TGTGCCATCAGTGAGTCGAAGGGACAGGGGGCCCACGAGCAGTACTTC. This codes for CAISESKGQGAHEQYF.

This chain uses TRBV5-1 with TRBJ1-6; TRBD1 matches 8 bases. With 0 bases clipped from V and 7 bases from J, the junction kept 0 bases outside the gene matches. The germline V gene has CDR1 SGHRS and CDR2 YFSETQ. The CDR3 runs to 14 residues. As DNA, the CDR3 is TGCGCCAGCAGCTTGGGGACAGGGAATTCACCCCTCCACTTT. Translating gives CASSLGTGNSPLHF. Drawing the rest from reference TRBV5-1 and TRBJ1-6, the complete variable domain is KAGVTQTPRYLIKTRGQQVTLSCSPISGHRSVSWYQQTPGQGLQFLFEYFSETQRNKGNFPGRFSGRQFSNSRSEMNVSTLELGDSALYLCASSLGTGNSPLHFGNGTRLTVT.

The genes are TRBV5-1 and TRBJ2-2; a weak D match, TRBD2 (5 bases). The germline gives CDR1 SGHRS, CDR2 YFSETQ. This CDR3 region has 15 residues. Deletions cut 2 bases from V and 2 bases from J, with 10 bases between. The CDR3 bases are TGCGCCAGCAGCTTCCGGGAACCCAACACCGGGGAGCTGTTTTTT. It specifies CASSFREPNTGELFF.

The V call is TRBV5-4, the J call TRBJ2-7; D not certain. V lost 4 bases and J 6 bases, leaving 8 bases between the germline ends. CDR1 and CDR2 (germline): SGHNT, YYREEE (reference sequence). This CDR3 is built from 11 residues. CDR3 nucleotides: TGTGCCAGCAGCGGTTCAGGCGAGCAGTACTTC. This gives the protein CASSGSGEQYF. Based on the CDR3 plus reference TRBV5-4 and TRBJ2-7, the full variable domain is ETGVTQSPTHLIKTRGQQVTLRCSSQSGHNTVSWYQQALGQGPQFIFQYYREEENGRGNFPPRFSGLQFPNYSSELNVNALELDDSALYLCASSGSGEQYFGPGTRLTVT.

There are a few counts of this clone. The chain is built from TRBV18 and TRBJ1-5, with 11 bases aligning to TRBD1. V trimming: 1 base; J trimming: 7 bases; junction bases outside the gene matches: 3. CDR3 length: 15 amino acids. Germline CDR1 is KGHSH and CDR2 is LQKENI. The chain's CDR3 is CASSPLGQGGQPQHF. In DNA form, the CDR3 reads TGTGCCAGCTCACCACTGGGACAGGGGGGACAGCCCCAGCATTTT.

CDR3 bases: TGTGCCAGCAGCGTATGGGCGGGAACCTACAATGAGCAGTTCTTC. Its translation: CASSVWAGTYNEQFF. This chain connects TRBV16 to TRBJ2-1; D might be TRBD2 (6 bases). This CDR3 contains 15 residues. Germline V lookup: CDR1 KGHSY, CDR2 FQNENV. V was cut by 5 bases and J by 2 bases, with 13 bases left in between. Together with reference TRBV16 and TRBJ2-1, the CDR3 gives the full variable domain: GEEVAQTPKHLVRGEGQKAKLYCAPIKGHSYVFWYQQVLKNEFKFLISFQNENVFDETGMPKERFSAKCLPNSPCSLEIQATKLEDSAVYFCASSVWAGTYNEQFFGPGTRLTVL.

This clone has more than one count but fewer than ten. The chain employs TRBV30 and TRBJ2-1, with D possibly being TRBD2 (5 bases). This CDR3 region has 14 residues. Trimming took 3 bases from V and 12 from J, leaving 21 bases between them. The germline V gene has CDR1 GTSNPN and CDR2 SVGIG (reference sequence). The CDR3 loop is CAWRWAGGSGRQFF. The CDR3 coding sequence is TGTGCCTGGAGGTGGGCTGGCGGGTCGGGTCGGCAGTTCTTC.

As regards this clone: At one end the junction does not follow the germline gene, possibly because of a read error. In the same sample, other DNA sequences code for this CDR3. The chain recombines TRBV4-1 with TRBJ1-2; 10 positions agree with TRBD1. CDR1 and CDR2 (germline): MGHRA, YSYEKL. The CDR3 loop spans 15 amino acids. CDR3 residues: CASSQVGQGYYGYTF. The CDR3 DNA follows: TGCGCCAGCAGCCAAGTGGGACAGGGGTACTATGGCTACACTTTC.

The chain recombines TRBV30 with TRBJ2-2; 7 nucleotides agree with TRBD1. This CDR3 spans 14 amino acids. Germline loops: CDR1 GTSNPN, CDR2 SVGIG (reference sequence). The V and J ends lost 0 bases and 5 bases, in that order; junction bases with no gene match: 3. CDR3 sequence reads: CAWSVDRVTGELFF. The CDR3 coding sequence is TGTGCCTGGAGTGTAGACAGGGTGACCGGGGAGCTGTTTTTT.

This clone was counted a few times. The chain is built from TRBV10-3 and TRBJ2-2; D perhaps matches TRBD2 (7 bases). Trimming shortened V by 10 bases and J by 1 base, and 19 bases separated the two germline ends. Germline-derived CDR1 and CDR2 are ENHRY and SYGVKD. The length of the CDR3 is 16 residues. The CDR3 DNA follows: TGTGCCACCTACCGAGGGCGGGGGCAGAACACCGGGGAGCTGTTTTTT. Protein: CATYRGRGQNTGELFF.

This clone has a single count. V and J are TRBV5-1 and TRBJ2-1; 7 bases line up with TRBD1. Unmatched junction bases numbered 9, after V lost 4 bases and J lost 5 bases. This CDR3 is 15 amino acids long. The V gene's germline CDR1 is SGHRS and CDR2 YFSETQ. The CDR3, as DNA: TGCGCCAGCAGCCAAGGGGACAGTATCCACAATGAGCAGTTCTTC. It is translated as CASSQGDSIHNEQFF.

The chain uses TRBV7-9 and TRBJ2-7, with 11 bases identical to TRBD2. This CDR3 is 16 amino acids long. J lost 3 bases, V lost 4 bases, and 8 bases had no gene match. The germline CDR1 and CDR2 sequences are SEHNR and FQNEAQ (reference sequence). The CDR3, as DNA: TGTGCCAGCAGCTCCAACTCACTAGCGGGGGACTACGAGCAGTACTTC. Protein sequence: CASSSNSLAGDYEQYF. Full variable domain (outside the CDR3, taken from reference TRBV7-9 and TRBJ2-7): DTGVSQNPRHKITKRGQNVTFRCDPISEHNRLYWYRQTLGQGPEFLTYFQNEAQLEKSRLLSDRFSAERPKGSFSTLEIQRTEQGDSAMYLCASSSNSLAGDYEQYFGPGTRLTVT.

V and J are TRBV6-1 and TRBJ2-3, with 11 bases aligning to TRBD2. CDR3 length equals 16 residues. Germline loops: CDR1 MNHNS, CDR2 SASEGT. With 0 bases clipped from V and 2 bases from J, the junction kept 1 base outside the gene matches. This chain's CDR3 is CASSEASGGATDTQYF. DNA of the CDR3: TGTGCCAGCAGTGAAGCTAGCGGGGGGGCCACAGATACGCAGTATTTT.